This T cell receptor (beta chain) came from a study of OX40 agonist ivuxolimab in advanced cancers. Broader study findings: Determination of antigen specificity was not performed for the expanded peripheral T cells. Expanded clones tended on average to be more numerous among CD8+ T cells than CD4+. At doses 0.1 to 3.0 mg/kg, CD4+ and CD8+ clones expanded.

Germline assignment: CDR1 MDHEN and CDR2 SYDVKM. The CDR3 is 14 residues long. Note on this clone: The antigen is unknown. A junction end diverges from the germline sequence, so it may reflect a read error.

Method: immunoSEQ multiplex PCR; TCRdb's copy keeps in-frame clones and lacks some. The data contain more than 15,000 clones, just under 75% of them singletons. The rearrangement uses TRBV28 and TRBJ1-5, with D possibly TRBD1 on 5 matching bases. This TCR was recovered from an adult with an advanced solid tumor such as melanoma, head and neck, liver or kidney cancer. The sample here was CD4+ or CD8+ T cells sorted from blood, taken in a trial of the OX40 agonist ivuxolimab. The CDR3 sequence is CASSPWGGNQPRHF. CDR3 DNA sequence: TGTGCCAGCAGTCCTTGGGGCGGCAATCAGCCCCGGCATTTT.